This is a list of T cell receptor beta chains from one sample in a study of blood T cell repertoires in COVID-19. Repertoires were generated with immunoSEQ multiplex PCR, while TCRdb's copy carries only in-frame clones and drops some. This sample has fewer than 35,000 clones, with roughly nine tenths found just once. The sample consisted of peripheral blood. The receptor source for this set is a man aged 80 or over with acute or convalescent COVID-19. CDR3s include the opening cysteine and the closing phenylalanine or tryptophan. The D gene is left open where the match is weak. Size tells how often a clone was seen (once, few, many) or the class of an expanded clone, and some rows leave it out.

CDR3: CASSLSAGGLFSGELFF
DNA: TGTGCCAGCAGCTTAAGTGCGGGAGGGCTGTTTTCCGGGGAGCTGTTTTTT
D: TRBD2
V: TRBV7-8
J: TRBJ2-2
size: -

CDR3: CASSLGEGQPQHF
DNA: TGTGCCAGCAGTTTGGGGGAGGGACAGCCCCAGCATTTT
D: -
V: TRBV27
J: TRBJ1-5
size: once

CDR3: CASSAMKTSGRYEQYF
DNA: TGTGCCAGCAGTGCCATGAAGACTAGCGGGAGGTACGAGCAGTACTTC
D: TRBD2
V: TRBV6-1
J: TRBJ2-7
size: -

CDR3: CASCIETATNEKLFF
DNA: TGTGCCAGCTGTATTGAGACAGCAACTAATGAAAAACTGTTTTTT
D: -
V: TRBV2
J: TRBJ1-4
size: -

CDR3: CASSTETGRWEPQHF
DNA: TGTGCCAGTAGTACCGAGACAGGGCGATGGGAGCCCCAGCATTTT
D: TRBD1
V: TRBV19
J: TRBJ1-5
size: once

CDR3: CASSFGQGYSSYNEQFF
DNA: TGCGCCAGCAGCTTTGGACAGGGATATAGCTCCTACAATGAGCAGTTCTTC
D: TRBD1
V: TRBV5-1
J: TRBJ2-1
size: -

CDR3: CASIPFSKTQYF
DNA: TGTGCCAGCATTCCCTTCTCTAAGACCCAGTACTTC
D: -
V: TRBV27
J: TRBJ2-5
size: -

CDR3: CASSPGRGLENEQFF
DNA: TGTGCCAGTAGTCCTGGTCGGGGACTCGAAAATGAGCAGTTCTTC
D: -
V: TRBV19
J: TRBJ2-1
size: -

CDR3: CAISGGTSAHTGELFF
DNA: TGTGCCATCAGTGGGGGGACTAGCGCGCACACCGGGGAGCTGTTTTTT
D: TRBD2
V: TRBV10-3
J: TRBJ2-2
size: -

CDR3: CSASPRDTQYF
DNA: TGCAGTGCTAGTCCCCGGGATACGCAGTATTTT
D: -
V: TRBV20-1
J: TRBJ2-3
size: -

CDR3: CASSLGQTNTGELFF
DNA: TGCGCCAGCAGCCTGGGACAGACGAACACCGGGGAGCTGTTTTTT
D: TRBD1
V: TRBV5-1
J: TRBJ2-2
size: -

CDR3: CASSKTGGAEATNEKLFF
DNA: TGTGCCAGCAGCAAGACAGGGGGCGCCGAAGCAACTAATGAAAAACTGTTTTTT
D: TRBD1
V: TRBV7-9
J: TRBJ1-4
size: -

CDR3: CATSDWHGYTF
DNA: TGTGCCACCAGTGATTGGCATGGCTACACCTTC
D: -
V: TRBV24-1
J: TRBJ1-2
size: -

CDR3: CASSLRTGVYNEQFF
DNA: TGTGCCAGCAGCTTAAGGACAGGGGTCTACAATGAGCAGTTCTTC
D: TRBD1
V: TRBV11-2
J: TRBJ2-1
size: -

CDR3: CASSLGDSYGYTF
DNA: TGTGCCAGCAGCTTGGGGGACAGCTATGGCTACACCTTC
D: TRBD1
V: TRBV5-4
J: TRBJ1-2
size: -

CDR3: CASSPDTGELFF
DNA: TGTGCCAGCTCACCCGACACCGGGGAGCTGTTTTTT
D: -
V: TRBV18
J: TRBJ2-2
size: -

CDR3: CAWYAGWGYTF
DNA: TGTGCCTGGTATGCTGGCTGGGGCTACACCTTC
D: -
V: TRBV30
J: TRBJ1-2
size: -

CDR3: CASKKDRADTEAFF
DNA: TGTGCCAGTAAGAAGGACAGGGCAGACACTGAAGCTTTCTTT
D: TRBD1
V: TRBV19
J: TRBJ1-1
size: -

CDR3: CASSEAFRPQHF
DNA: TGTGCCAGCAGTGAAGCTTTCCGGCCCCAGCATTTT
D: -
V: TRBV2
J: TRBJ1-5
size: -

CDR3: CASTPLAGGYNEQFF
DNA: TGTGCCAGCACCCCACTAGCGGGAGGCTACAATGAGCAGTTCTTC
D: TRBD2
V: TRBV11-1
J: TRBJ2-1
size: -

CDR3: CSVGEESYEQYF
DNA: TGCAGCGTCGGGGAGGAAAGCTACGAGCAGTACTTC
D: -
V: TRBV29-1
J: TRBJ2-7
size: once

CDR3: CATSSQGIVSYGYTF
DNA: TGTGCCACCAGCAGCCAGGGTATTGTTAGCTATGGCTACACCTTC
D: -
V: TRBV15
J: TRBJ1-2
size: -

CDR3: CASSLPGNTEAFF
DNA: TGCGCCAGCAGCCTGCCGGGGAACACTGAAGCTTTCTTT
D: -
V: TRBV5-1
J: TRBJ1-1
size: -

CDR3: CASSVGFGDSPLHF
DNA: TGTGCCAGCAGCGTAGGTTTCGGGGATTCACCCCTCCACTTT
D: -
V: TRBV9
J: TRBJ1-6
size: -

CDR3: CASSLGALSGNTIYF
DNA: TGTGCCAGCAGCTTGGGGGCCCTCTCTGGAAACACCATATATTTT
D: -
V: TRBV11-2
J: TRBJ1-3
size: -

CDR3: CSAGPRDTQYF
DNA: TGCAGCGCGGGCCCCCGAGATACGCAGTATTTT
D: -
V: TRBV29-1
J: TRBJ2-3
size: once

CDR3: CASSLAREGYEQYF
DNA: TGTGCCAGCAGCTTAGCACGGGAGGGTTACGAGCAGTACTTC
D: TRBD2
V: TRBV11-1
J: TRBJ2-7
size: -

CDR3: CATSDWGHRYEQYF
DNA: TGTGCCACCAGTGATTGGGGACACCGATACGAGCAGTACTTC
D: -
V: TRBV24-1
J: TRBJ2-7
size: -

CDR3: CASSLSGRRETQYF
DNA: TGTGCCAGCAGTTTATCAGGGCGACGAGAGACCCAGTACTTC
D: -
V: TRBV6-5
J: TRBJ2-5
size: -

CDR3: CASSPRQGAEAFF
DNA: TGTGCCAGCTCACCGCGACAGGGCGCTGAAGCTTTCTTT
D: TRBD1
V: TRBV18
J: TRBJ1-1
size: -

CDR3: CASSLGQTKNTEAFF
DNA: TGTGCCAGCAGCCTCGGACAGACCAAGAACACTGAAGCTTTCTTT
D: -
V: TRBV7-9
J: TRBJ1-1
size: few

CDR3: CASSRLGTEETQYF
DNA: TGCGCCAGCAGCCGCCTCGGGACAGAAGAGACCCAGTACTTC
D: TRBD1
V: TRBV5-1
J: TRBJ2-5
size: -

CDR3: CASSLGGSKAYEQYF
DNA: TGCGCCAGCAGCTTGGGAGGCAGTAAAGCCTACGAGCAGTACTTC
D: -
V: TRBV5-1
J: TRBJ2-7
size: -

CDR3: CSASESWPYQETQYF
DNA: TGCAGTGCTAGTGAGTCATGGCCCTACCAAGAGACCCAGTACTTC
D: -
V: TRBV20-1
J: TRBJ2-5
size: -

CDR3: CASSSLREYEKLFF
DNA: TGTGCCAGCAGCTCACTCCGGGAGTATGAAAAACTGTTTTTT
D: -
V: TRBV11-2
J: TRBJ1-4
size: -

CDR3: CASTAGPYEQYF
DNA: TGTGCCAGCACGGCGGGACCCTACGAGCAGTACTTC
D: -
V: TRBV2
J: TRBJ2-7
size: -

CDR3: CASSPGTSNTEAFF
DNA: TGTGCCAGCAGCCCCGGGACATCGAACACTGAAGCTTTCTTT
D: -
V: TRBV6-6
J: TRBJ1-1
size: -

CDR3: CASRAGTRTTKDYGYTF
DNA: TGTGCCAGCAGGGCAGGGACAAGAACGACCAAGGACTATGGCTACACCTTC
D: -
V: TRBV2
J: TRBJ1-2
size: -

CDR3: CASSQRTGATQETQYF
DNA: TGTGCCAGCAGCCAAAGGACAGGGGCGACCCAAGAGACCCAGTACTTC
D: TRBD1
V: TRBV14
J: TRBJ2-5
size: once

CDR3: CASSSHPLGTGYYEQYF
DNA: TGTGCCAGCAGCTCCCACCCTCTCGGGACTGGCTATTACGAGCAGTACTTC
D: -
V: TRBV5-4
J: TRBJ2-7
size: -

CDR3: CASSQQGSSYNEQFF
DNA: TGTGCCAGCAGTCAACAGGGGAGCTCCTACAATGAGCAGTTCTTC
D: TRBD1
V: TRBV27
J: TRBJ2-1
size: -

CDR3: CASSSQGAYTEAFF
DNA: TGCGCCAGCAGCTCTCAGGGGGCTTACACTGAAGCTTTCTTT
D: TRBD1
V: TRBV5-1
J: TRBJ1-1
size: -

CDR3: CASSLAGRGSPLHF
DNA: TGCGCCAGCAGCTTGGCCGGGAGGGGTTCACCCCTCCACTTT
D: -
V: TRBV5-1
J: TRBJ1-6
size: once

CDR3: CASSMWTGGTEAFF
DNA: TGTGCCAGTAGTATGTGGACAGGGGGCACTGAAGCTTTCTTT
D: TRBD1
V: TRBV19
J: TRBJ1-1
size: once

CDR3: CASSLGLAGGETQYF
DNA: TGTGCCAGCAGTCTAGGACTAGCGGGAGGTGAGACCCAGTACTTC
D: TRBD2
V: TRBV6-5
J: TRBJ2-5
size: -

CDR3: CASSYSTPGDYEQYF
DNA: TGTGCCAGCAGTTACTCGACGCCAGGGGACTACGAGCAGTACTTC
D: -
V: TRBV6-5
J: TRBJ2-7
size: -

CDR3: CASSQASDTQYF
DNA: TGTGCCAGCAGCCAAGCATCAGATACGCAGTATTTT
D: -
V: TRBV7-2
J: TRBJ2-3
size: -

CDR3: CASSPGLALYSGANVLTF
DNA: TGTGCCAGCAGCCCGGGACTAGCGTTATACTCTGGGGCCAACGTCCTGACTTTC
D: TRBD2
V: TRBV11-3
J: TRBJ2-6
size: -

CDR3: CASSSARTGELFF
DNA: TGTGCCAGCAGTTCCGCGAGGACCGGGGAGCTGTTTTTT
D: -
V: TRBV12-3/TRBV12-4
J: TRBJ2-2
size: -

CDR3: CAISESTGLRGYNEQFF
DNA: TGTGCCATCAGTGAGTCTACGGGACTTCGGGGCTACAATGAGCAGTTCTTC
D: -
V: TRBV10-3
J: TRBJ2-1
size: -

CDR3: CAVQYSGRPNNEQFF
DNA: TGTGCCGTACAATATAGCGGGAGGCCCAACAATGAGCAGTTCTTC
D: TRBD2
V: TRBV30
J: TRBJ2-1
size: few